Listed below are T cell receptor beta chains from one sample, sequenced in a study of blood T cell repertoires in COVID-19. Profiling relied on immunoSEQ multiplex PCR, and the TCRdb table lists in-frame clones only, not all of them. This sample has more than 45,000 clones, with 87% found just once. Specimen: peripheral blood. The origin of the receptors is a human donor with active COVID-19. The donor label of this sample is uncertain. Each CDR3 is given with its conserved first and last residue. Fields, in order: V gene, D gene, clone size, CDR3 length, J gene, CDR3 protein, CDR3 DNA. D genes are given only for firm matches. Not every row has a clone size; where given, it reads once, few, many or a size class.

V: TRBV19; D: TRBD2; size: once; length: 17; J: TRBJ2-1; CDR3: CASSAALLAGAYNEQFF; DNA: TGTGCCAGTAGTGCCGCCCTACTAGCGGGGGCCTACAATGAGCAGTTCTTC
V: TRBV18; D: -; size: -; length: 13; J: TRBJ1-1; CDR3: CASSPSRHTEAFF; DNA: TGTGCCAGCTCACCGTCCCGTCACACTGAAGCTTTCTTT
V: TRBV5-1; D: TRBD1; size: -; length: 16; J: TRBJ2-2; CDR3: CASSLAGGLDTGELFF; DNA: TGCGCCAGCAGCTTGGCAGGGGGCCTGGACACCGGGGAGCTGTTTTTT
V: TRBV2; D: -; size: few; length: 15; J: TRBJ2-2; CDR3: CASSVLLPPSGELFF; DNA: TGTGCCAGCAGTGTGCTTCTCCCCCCGAGCGGGGAGCTGTTTTTT
V: TRBV9; D: TRBD2; size: -; length: 18; J: TRBJ2-1; CDR3: CASSVALAGRSSYNEQFF; DNA: TGTGCCAGCAGCGTAGCACTAGCGGGCAGGAGCTCCTACAATGAGCAGTTCTTC
V: TRBV6-6; D: -; size: -; length: 13; J: TRBJ1-1; CDR3: CASEIDRNTEAFF; DNA: TGTGCCAGCGAGATCGACAGGAACACTGAAGCTTTCTTT
V: TRBV5-4; D: TRBD1; size: -; length: 13; J: TRBJ2-5; CDR3: CATTGELQETQYF; DNA: TGTGCCACCACAGGGGAACTCCAAGAGACCCAGTACTTC
V: TRBV28; D: -; size: -; length: 13; J: TRBJ2-1; CDR3: CASSLSEYNEQFF; DNA: TGTGCCAGCAGTTTATCTGAGTACAATGAGCAGTTCTTC
V: TRBV9; D: -; size: -; length: 16; J: TRBJ2-3; CDR3: CASSVDLSGSTDTQYF; DNA: TGTGCCAGCAGCGTAGATCTTTCGGGGAGCACAGATACGCAGTATTTT
V: TRBV5-1; D: -; size: -; length: 13; J: TRBJ1-2; CDR3: CASSPRGNYGYTF; DNA: TGCGCCAGCAGCCCCAGGGGTAACTATGGCTACACCTTC